This T cell receptor beta chain is from a study of cytomegalovirus exposure and HLA in healthy donors. Study-level information: The 110 or so validation repertoires were produced on the same platform as the approximately 670 repertoires of the first cohort. This was reported in a later analysis.

Germline loops: CDR1 MDHEN, CDR2 SYDVKM. V lost 7 bases to trimming and J lost 0 bases, with 9 bases between them. The CDR3 runs 13 residues. Findings and caveats of the study: Whilst most TCR sequences proved rare, a subset of public TCRs occurred across many donors. The tendency of first-cohort TCR clusters to co-occur in the 95 to 150 validation repertoires was the finding of a later analysis.

The data were produced by immunoSEQ multiplex PCR, yet TCRdb's version contains in-frame clones alone and is incomplete. In the table there are approximately 280,000 clones, roughly 88% of which are singletons. These donors were members of the roughly 120-subject validation cohort, a group separate from the approximately 700-subject first cohort. As to this clone: The target antigen is unknown.

V gene TRBV28 combines with J gene TRBJ1-2; D gene uncertain. The sample comprised PBMCs. The TCR was taken from a young woman in good health and CMV-seronegative. The CDR3 DNA reads TGTGCCAGCACTACTACGTCTAACTATGGCTACACCTTC. Its translation: CASTTTSNYGYTF.